A selection of T cell receptor beta chains follows, all from one sample in a study of shared clonotypes between healthy human individuals. Measured with immunoSEQ multiplex PCR; TCRdb has only the in-frame clones, and not every one. Here the sample spans roughly 300,000 clones, less than 75% being singletons. The source material was memory CD4+ T cells sorted from blood. The receptors shown here come from a man younger than 40 in good health. Both conserved end residues are part of each CDR3. The D gene is left open where the match is weak. Clone size is stated in some rows and not others, as once, few, many or a class when expanded.

TRBV27	.	few	TRBJ2-5	CASSLRGTSNFQETQYF	TGTGCCAGCAGTTTAAGGGGGACATCAAACTTCCAAGAGACCCAGTACTTC
TRBV27	TRBD1	.	TRBJ1-4	CASRKSTGTENEKLFF	TGTGCCAGCAGGAAAAGTACCGGGACAGAGAATGAAAAACTGTTTTTT
TRBV2	.	few	TRBJ1-2	CASSGQGRNYGYTF	TGTGCCAGCAGTGGGCAGGGTCGGAACTATGGCTACACCTTC
TRBV7-2	TRBD2	.	TRBJ2-3	CASSPGTSGRGDTQYF	TGTGCCAGCAGCCCCGGGACTAGCGGGAGGGGAGATACGCAGTATTTT
TRBV28	TRBD1	once	TRBJ2-5	CASSPPGQQETQYF	TGTGCCAGCAGTCCTCCGGGACAGCAAGAGACCCAGTACTTC
TRBV2	.	.	TRBJ2-1	CASSVGNINNEQFF	TGTGCCAGCAGTGTTGGGAACATAAACAATGAGCAGTTCTTC
TRBV2	.	.	TRBJ1-1	CASRGTLGTEAFF	TGTGCCAGCAGGGGGACCTTGGGCACTGAAGCTTTCTTT
TRBV7-9	TRBD1	.	TRBJ1-6	CASSSGQDNSPLHF	TGTGCCAGCAGCTCGGGACAGGATAATTCACCCCTCCACTTT
TRBV18	.	.	TRBJ2-2	CASSPQGSGTGELFF	TGTGCCAGCTCGCCACAGGGATCAGGGACCGGGGAGCTGTTTTTT
TRBV5-5	TRBD1	.	TRBJ2-7	CASSFGTGGSYEQYF	TGTGCCAGCAGCTTTGGGACAGGGGGCTCCTACGAGCAGTACTTC
TRBV6-6	.	.	TRBJ2-5	CASKQGQTYQETQYF	TGTGCCAGCAAGCAAGGACAGACATACCAAGAGACCCAGTACTTC
TRBV27	TRBD1	.	TRBJ1-3	CASSSGQGRGSGNTIYF	TGTGCCAGCAGTTCAGGACAGGGGAGGGGATCTGGAAACACCATATATTTT
TRBV5-1	.	.	TRBJ1-1	CASSLGGTVAFF	TGCGCCAGCAGCTTGGGAGGGACGGTAGCTTTCTTT
TRBV6-6	.	.	TRBJ2-3	CASSYSGEGADTQYF	TGTGCCAGCAGTTACTCGGGGGAGGGGGCAGATACGCAGTATTTT
TRBV7-2	.	.	TRBJ2-1	CASSSTLATSSYNEQFF	TGTGCCAGCAGCTCAACCTTAGCGACAAGCTCCTACAATGAGCAGTTCTTC
TRBV5-4	.	.	TRBJ1-4	CASSRTSNEKLFF	TGTGCCAGCAGTCGGACCTCTAATGAAAAACTGTTTTTT
TRBV4-3	.	.	TRBJ2-2	CASSQDYDTGELFF	TGCGCCAGCAGCCAAGATTATGATACCGGGGAGCTGTTTTTT
TRBV6-5	TRBD2	few	TRBJ2-5	CASSYSAGEGQETQYF	TGTGCCAGCAGTTACTCTGCGGGAGAAGGTCAGGAGACCCAGTACTTC
TRBV7-2	TRBD2	many	TRBJ2-7	CASSFGGTSSYEQYF	TGTGCCAGCAGCTTTGGGGGGACTAGTTCCTACGAGCAGTACTTC
TRBV5-5	.	.	TRBJ1-2	CASSTGWGGAGYGYTF	TGTGCCAGCAGCACCGGTTGGGGGGGCGCCGGCTATGGCTACACCTTC
TRBV7-3	TRBD2	.	TRBJ2-3	CASSDRLAGTAPLYF	TGTGCCAGCAGTGATCGGCTAGCGGGAACGGCTCCCTTGTATTTT
TRBV10-1	.	.	TRBJ1-1	CASSVGRAGTEAFF	TGCGCCAGCAGTGTGGGCAGGGCGGGGACTGAAGCTTTCTTT
TRBV18	.	.	TRBJ2-7	CASSRTAPTYEQYF	TGTGCCAGCTCCAGGACGGCACCAACCTACGAGCAGTACTTC
TRBV5-1	TRBD1	.	TRBJ1-2	CASSLAGGGDYGYTF	TGCGCCAGCAGCTTGGCCGGAGGGGGCGACTATGGCTACACCTTC
TRBV6-5	TRBD2	many	TRBJ2-1	CASSLASGSGYEQFF	TGTGCCAGCAGCCTAGCTAGCGGGAGTGGGTATGAGCAGTTCTTC
TRBV5-1	.	few	TRBJ2-4	CASNRGGSTDIQYF	TGCGCCAGCAACAGGGGCGGGAGCACAGACATTCAGTACTTC